This T cell receptor (beta chain) was obtained from a study of CD8+ T cells in alopecia areata. About the study: The protocol delivered tofacitinib for 6 to 18 months, then withdrew it for 6 months. Study-wide findings and caveats: Lesional scalp exceeded normal scalp in clonality, especially in alopecia totalis/universalis.

After removal of 4 bases from V and 4 bases from J, the junction contained 6 bases not matched to a gene. This CDR3 region has 13 residues. The germline CDR1 and CDR2 sequences are SQVTM and ANQGSEA. Investigators isolated RNA and reverse transcribed it into cDNA to act as the sequencing template. Assay used: immunoSEQ multiplex PCR; TCRdb lists only in-frame clones, some missing. The sample lists about 110,000 clones; 65% to 85% were seen once. Concerning this clone: Its cognate antigen is unknown.

Treatment here: oral pan-JAK inhibitor, 5-10 mg twice daily. The sample was CD8+ T cells sorted from blood, taken at week 24, from a patient treated with tofacitinib. The sequence derives from a human donor with alopecia areata. The chain links TRBV29-1 to TRBJ2-7; 8 positions match TRBD1. Written as DNA, the CDR3 is TGCAGCGTTGTAAACAGGGGGGCATACGAGCAGTACTTC. Translated, it gives CSVVNRGAYEQYF.